This T cell receptor (beta chain) came from a study of T cells after yellow fever vaccination. They built TCR cDNA with 5'RACE template switching, a step that put in a universal primer site and UMIs. One entry per CDR3 protein, called by TCRdb with MiXCR from the 5' RACE reads. The table includes 100,000 to 150,000 distinct CDR3 sequences, about 8.4% detected once. From germline, CDR1 is MRHNA and CDR2 SNTAGT. The CDR3 is made up of 13 amino acids. V was cut by 11 bases and J by 4 bases, with 15 bases left in between. Sample: CD8+ T cells sorted from PBMCs, taken on the day of the yellow fever booster vaccination. The V call is TRBV6-4, the J call TRBJ1-5; D might be TRBD1 (5 bases). The sequence was collected from a man aged 18 to 29 who received the YFV17D yellow fever vaccine. The CDR3 is CAPAAGTNQPQHF. The DNA for the CDR3 is TGTGCCCCCGCAGCAGGGACGAATCAGCCCCAGCATTTT.